What follows describes a single TCR beta chain. Random-hexamer reverse transcription was applied to about 0.45 to 1 ug RNA. Amplification of TCR beta CDR3 by immunoSEQ multiplex PCR spanned 54 Vbeta and 13 Jbeta. TCRdb fed the immunoSEQ multiplex PCR reads into MiXCR, producing one record per CDR3 protein. This table has roughly 190,000 distinct CDR3 sequences, about 95% appearing once. The data derive from a study of CD8 T cells in Susac syndrome. The T cells that were sequenced for TCR beta were CD8+ and CD4+ cells from blood. It was negative isolation that provided the CD8+ and CD4+ T cells, whereas TEMRA cells were enriched by FACS. The CDR3 contains 14 residues. Per germline, CDR1 LGHDT and CDR2 YNNKEL (reference sequence). V lost 4 bases to trimming and J lost 3 bases; unmatched junction nucleotides: 3.

Sample: CD4+ T cells from PBMCs. The clonotype comes from a human donor in good health. The V gene is TRBV3-1, the J gene TRBJ1-3; 7 bases agree with TRBD1. CDR3 sequence: CASSLTGIGNTIYF. CDR3 sequence (DNA): TGTGCCAGCAGCCTGACAGGGATTGGAAACACCATATATTTT.